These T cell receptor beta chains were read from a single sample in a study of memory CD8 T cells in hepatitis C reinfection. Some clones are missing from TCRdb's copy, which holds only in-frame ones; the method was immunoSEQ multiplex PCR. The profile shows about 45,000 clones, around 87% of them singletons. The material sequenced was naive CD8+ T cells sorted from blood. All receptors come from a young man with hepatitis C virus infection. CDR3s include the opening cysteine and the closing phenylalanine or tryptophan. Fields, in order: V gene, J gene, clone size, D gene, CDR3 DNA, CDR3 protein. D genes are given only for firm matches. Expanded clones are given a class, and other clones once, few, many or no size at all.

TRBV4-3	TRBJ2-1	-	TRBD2	TGCGCCAGCAGCCAAGATGCGACTGGGCGGGGGGGCGCAGGTGAGCAGTTCTTC	CASSQDATGRGGAGEQFF
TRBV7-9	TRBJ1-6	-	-	TGTGCCAGCAGCTTCGGACTAGTTAATTCACCCCTCCACTTT	CASSFGLVNSPLHF
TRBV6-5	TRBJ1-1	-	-	TGTGCCAGCAGTTACGGGAGAAACACTGAAGCTTTCTTT	CASSYGRNTEAFF
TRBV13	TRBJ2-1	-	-	TGTGCCAGCAGCTTAGGGGGAGGTGAGCAGTTCTTC	CASSLGGGEQFF
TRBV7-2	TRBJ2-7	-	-	TGTGCCAGCAGCTTAGGTACTGGCTACGAGCAGTACTTC	CASSLGTGYEQYF
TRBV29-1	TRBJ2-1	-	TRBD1	TGCAGTGCAGAGACAGGGATCAACAATGAGCAGTTCTTC	CSAETGINNEQFF
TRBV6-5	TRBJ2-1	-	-	TGTGCCAGCAGTTATGCGGGGGCGCCCGATGAGCAGTTCTTC	CASSYAGAPDEQFF
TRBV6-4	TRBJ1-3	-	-	TGTGCCAGCAGTGACTCTGGGGGCTCTGCCATCTTTGGAAACACCATATATTTT	CASSDSGGSAIFGNTIYF
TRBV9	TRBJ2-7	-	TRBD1	TGTGCCAGCAGCCCGGGACAGTTATCCTACGAGCAGTACTTC	CASSPGQLSYEQYF
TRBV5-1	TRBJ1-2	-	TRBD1	TGCGCCAGCAGCCCGGACCCGGGACAGCAGATAAGTGGCTACACCTTC	CASSPDPGQQISGYTF
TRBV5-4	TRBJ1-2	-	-	TGTGCCAGCAGCCCGGGGGTGGAGGGGCATTGGTATGGCTACACCTTC	CASSPGVEGHWYGYTF
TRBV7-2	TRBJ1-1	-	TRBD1	TGTGCCAGCAGCTCGACAGGGGGCTCGAACACTGAAGCTTTCTTT	CASSSTGGSNTEAFF
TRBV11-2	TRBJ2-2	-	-	TGTGCCAGCAGCTTACACGGGGGGAACACCGGGGAGCTGTTTTTT	CASSLHGGNTGELFF
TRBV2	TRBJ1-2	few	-	TGTGCCAGCAGTGAAACAGTAAGGGCAGGGTTGGGCTACACCTTC	CASSETVRAGLGYTF
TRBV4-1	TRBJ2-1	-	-	TGCGCCAGCAGCCAGGGGGAGGGGGTAGCAGTCTACAATGAGCAGTTCTTC	CASSQGEGVAVYNEQFF
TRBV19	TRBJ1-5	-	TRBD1	TGTGCCAGTAGTATAGGGGACAGGGGGTTCAATCAGCCCCAGCATTTT	CASSIGDRGFNQPQHF
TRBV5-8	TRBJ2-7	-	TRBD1	TGTGCCAGCAGCCCAGGGGGCCCTTCCTACGAGCAGTACTTC	CASSPGGPSYEQYF
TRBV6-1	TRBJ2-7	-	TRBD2	TGTGCCAGCAGTCCTCTGGGACTAGCCTACGAGCAGTACTTC	CASSPLGLAYEQYF
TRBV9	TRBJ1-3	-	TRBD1	TGTGCCAGCAGCGAGGGACAGCCTGGAAACACCATATATTTT	CASSEGQPGNTIYF
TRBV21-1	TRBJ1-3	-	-	TGTGCCAGCAGCCAACCAAAGTGGGACAGGCCTCTGGAAAACACCATATATTTT	CASSQPKWDRPLENTIYF
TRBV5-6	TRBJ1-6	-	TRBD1	TGTGCCAGCAGCCTAGACAGGGATCGGTATTCACCCCTCCACTTT	CASSLDRDRYSPLHF
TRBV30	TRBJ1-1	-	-	TGTGCCTGGAGTACGGGTGGGGGGGCTTTCTTT	CAWSTGGGAFF
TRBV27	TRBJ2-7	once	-	TGTGCCAGCAGACCCGGCGCCGGGGGCGAGCAGTACTTC	CASRPGAGGEQYF
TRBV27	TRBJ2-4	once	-	TGTGCCAGCAGTGTACGGACAGCTAACATTCAGTACTTC	CASSVRTANIQYF
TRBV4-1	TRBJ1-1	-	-	TGCGCCAGCAGCCCGACCCCTGGAGCAGCTGAAGCTTTCTTT	CASSPTPGAAEAFF
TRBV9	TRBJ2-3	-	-	TGTGCCAGCAGCGTAGAGGGGGGGCCAGATACGCAGTATTTT	CASSVEGGPDTQYF
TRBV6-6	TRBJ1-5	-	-	TGTGCCAGCACCTCCGGCGGTCAGCCCCAGCATTTT	CASTSGGQPQHF
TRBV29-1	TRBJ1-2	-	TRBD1	TGCAGCGTACCGGGACAGGGGGACTATGGCTACACCTTC	CSVPGQGDYGYTF
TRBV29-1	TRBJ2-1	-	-	TGCAGCGTTGAATCCGAGGGGGTCAACCGGGATGAGCAGTTCTTC	CSVESEGVNRDEQFF
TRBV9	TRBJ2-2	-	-	TGTGCCAGCAGCGTAGGCAGAACCGGGGAGCTGTTTTTT	CASSVGRTGELFF
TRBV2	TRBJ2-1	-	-	TGTGCCAGCAGTGACCTTAGCGGAGAGAACAATGAGCAGTTCTTC	CASSDLSGENNEQFF
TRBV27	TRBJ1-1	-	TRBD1	TGTGCCAGCAGTGTGGGGACAGGGAGAGACACTGAAGCTTTCTTT	CASSVGTGRDTEAFF
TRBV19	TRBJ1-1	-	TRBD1	TGTGCCAGTAGTGCCCAACGGGACAGGGGAACTGAAGCTTTCTTT	CASSAQRDRGTEAFF
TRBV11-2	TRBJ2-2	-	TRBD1	TGTGCCAGCAGTCCAGGGGGCACTAGCACCGGGGAGCTGTTTTTT	CASSPGGTSTGELFF
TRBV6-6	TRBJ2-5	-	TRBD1	TGTGCCAGCAGTTACGGGCAGGGGGCCGGGGAGACCCAGTACTTC	CASSYGQGAGETQYF
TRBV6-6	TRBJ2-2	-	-	TGTGCCAGCAGCCACGGAGGACCCGGGGAGCTGTTTTTT	CASSHGGPGELFF
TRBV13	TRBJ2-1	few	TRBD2	TGTGCCAGCAGCTTCCGGACTAGCGGCAATGAGCAGTTCTTC	CASSFRTSGNEQFF
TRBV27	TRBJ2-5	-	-	TGTGCCAGCAGCCAGGGGTCCCAAGAGACCCAGTACTTC	CASSQGSQETQYF
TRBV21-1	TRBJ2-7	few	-	TGTGCCAGCAGCAAAGGCGACTCGCCGACCACCTACGAGCAGTACTTC	CASSKGDSPTTYEQYF
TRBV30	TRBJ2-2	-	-	TGTGCCGGAGCCGGGGGGAACACCGGGGAGCTGTTTTTT	CAGAGGNTGELFF